Included here is one T cell receptor (beta chain) sequence, with context. The data were taken from a study of beta chain features in type 1 diabetes. Donors contributed one heparinised blood draw apiece, averaging roughly 0.12 L. Expressed TCRB transcripts were sequenced because the entire RNA isolate underwent reverse transcription. Libraries were prepared by immunoSEQ multiplex PCR; TCRdb keeps only in-frame clonotypes and omits some of them. The repertoire holds 330,000 or so clones, with around 20% as singletons. V shed 6 bases and J 3 bases; nucleotides not matched to a gene: 6. Germline values: CDR1 SGHVS, CDR2 FQNEAQ. The CDR3 spans 15 residues.

The TCR comes from a woman aged 18-30 years in good health. The specimen sequenced was naive CD4+ T cells from blood. The V call is TRBV7-8, the J call TRBJ2-1, with TRBD2 matching over 9 bases. CDR3 residues: CASSRSGSRYNEQFF. CDR3 nucleotides: TGTGCCAGCAGTCGTAGCGGGAGTCGCTACAATGAGCAGTTCTTC.